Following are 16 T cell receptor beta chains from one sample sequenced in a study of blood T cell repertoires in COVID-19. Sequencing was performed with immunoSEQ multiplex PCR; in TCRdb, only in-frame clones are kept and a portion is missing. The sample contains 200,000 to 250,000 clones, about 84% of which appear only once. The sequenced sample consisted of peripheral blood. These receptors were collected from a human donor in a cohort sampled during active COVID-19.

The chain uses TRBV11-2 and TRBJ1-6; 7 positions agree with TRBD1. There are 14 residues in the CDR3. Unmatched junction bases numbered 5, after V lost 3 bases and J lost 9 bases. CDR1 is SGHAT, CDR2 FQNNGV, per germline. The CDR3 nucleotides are TGTGCCAGCAGCTTCCAGGGGGGTGGTTCACCCCTCCACTTT. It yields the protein CASSFQGGGSPLHF.

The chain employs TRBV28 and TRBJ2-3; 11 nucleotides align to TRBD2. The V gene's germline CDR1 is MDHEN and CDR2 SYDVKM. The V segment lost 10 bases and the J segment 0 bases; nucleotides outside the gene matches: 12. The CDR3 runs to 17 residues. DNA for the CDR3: TGTGCCATCCGACCGACTAGCGGGGAAACTAGCACAGATACGCAGTATTTT. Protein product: CAIRPTSGETSTDTQYF.

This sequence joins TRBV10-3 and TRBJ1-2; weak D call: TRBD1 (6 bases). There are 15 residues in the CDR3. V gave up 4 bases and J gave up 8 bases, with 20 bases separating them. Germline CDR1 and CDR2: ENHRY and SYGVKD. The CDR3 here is CAISVRTRTEGGYTF. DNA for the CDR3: TGTGCCATCAGTGTGCGGACCCGGACAGAGGGCGGCTACACCTTC.

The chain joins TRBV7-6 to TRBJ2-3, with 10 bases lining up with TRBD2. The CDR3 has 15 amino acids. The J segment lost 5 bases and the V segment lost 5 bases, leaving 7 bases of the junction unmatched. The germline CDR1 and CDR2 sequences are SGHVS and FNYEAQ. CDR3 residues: CASSLGTSVGDTQYF. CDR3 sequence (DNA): TGTGCCAGCAGCCTCGGGACTAGCGTGGGAGATACGCAGTATTTT.

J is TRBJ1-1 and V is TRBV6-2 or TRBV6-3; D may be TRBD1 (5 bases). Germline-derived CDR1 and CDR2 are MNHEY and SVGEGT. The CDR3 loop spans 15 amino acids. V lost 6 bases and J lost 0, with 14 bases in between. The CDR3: CASSRVGALNTEAFF. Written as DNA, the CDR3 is TGTGCCAGCAGCCGCGTTGGGGCGTTGAACACTGAAGCTTTCTTT.

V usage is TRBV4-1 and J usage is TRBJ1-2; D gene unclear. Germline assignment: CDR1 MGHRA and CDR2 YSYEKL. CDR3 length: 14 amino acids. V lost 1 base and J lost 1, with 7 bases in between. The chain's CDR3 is CASSQALGNYGYTF. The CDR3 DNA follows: TGCGCCAGCAGCCAAGCTCTCGGTAACTATGGCTACACCTTC.

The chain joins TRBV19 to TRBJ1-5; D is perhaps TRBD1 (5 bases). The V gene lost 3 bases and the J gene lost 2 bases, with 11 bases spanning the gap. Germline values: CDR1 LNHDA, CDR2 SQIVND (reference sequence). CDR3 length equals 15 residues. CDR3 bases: TGTGCCAGTAGTATCGCCCCGGGGGGCAATCAGCCCCAGCATTTT. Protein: CASSIAPGGNQPQHF.

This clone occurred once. In DNA, the CDR3 is TGTGCCAGCAGCTTGACCGGGACAGCCTACAATGAGCAGTTCTTC. This encodes CASSLTGTAYNEQFF. V and J are TRBV7-2 and TRBJ2-1; TRBD1 agrees at 7 bases. Germline lookup yields CDR1 SGHTA and CDR2 FQGNSA. The CDR3 runs 15 residues. Trimming removed 3 bases from V and 2 bases from J; junction bases left unmatched: 4.

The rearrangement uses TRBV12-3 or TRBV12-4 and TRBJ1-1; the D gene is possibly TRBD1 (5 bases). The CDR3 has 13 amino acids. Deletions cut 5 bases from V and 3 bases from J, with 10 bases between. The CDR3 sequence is CASSGGDYTEAFF. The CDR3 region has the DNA TGTGCCAGCAGTGGGGGGGATTACACTGAAGCTTTCTTT.

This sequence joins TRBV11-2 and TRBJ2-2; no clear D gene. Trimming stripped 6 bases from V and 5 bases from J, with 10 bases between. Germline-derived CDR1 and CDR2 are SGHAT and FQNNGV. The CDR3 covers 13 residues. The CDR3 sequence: CASSPVKTGELFF. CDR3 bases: TGTGCCAGCAGTCCAGTCAAAACCGGGGAGCTGTTTTTT.

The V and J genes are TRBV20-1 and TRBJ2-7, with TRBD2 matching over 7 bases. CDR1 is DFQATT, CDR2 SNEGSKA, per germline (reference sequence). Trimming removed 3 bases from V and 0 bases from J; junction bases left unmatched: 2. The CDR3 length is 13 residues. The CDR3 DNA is TGCAGTGCTAGTCGCGGGGGCTCCTACGAGCAGTACTTC. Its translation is CSASRGGSYEQYF.

The CDR3 loop is CASSPRTDSNEKLFF. The CDR3 DNA is TGTGCCAGCTCACCAAGGACAGATTCTAATGAAAAACTGTTTTTT. The chain employs TRBV18 and TRBJ1-4; D perhaps matches TRBD1 (6 bases). V shed 2 bases and J shed 3 bases, with 10 bases lying between them. CDR3 length: 15 residues. CDR1 KGHSH and CDR2 LQKENI come from the germline V gene. The full variable domain, in which reference TRBV18 and TRBJ1-4 provide the parts outside the CDR3, is NAGVMQNPRHLVRRRGQEARLRCSPMKGHSHVYWYRQLPEEGLKFMVYLQKENIIDESGMPKERFSAEFPKEGPSILRIQQVVRGDSAAYFCASSPRTDSNEKLFFGSGTQLSVL.

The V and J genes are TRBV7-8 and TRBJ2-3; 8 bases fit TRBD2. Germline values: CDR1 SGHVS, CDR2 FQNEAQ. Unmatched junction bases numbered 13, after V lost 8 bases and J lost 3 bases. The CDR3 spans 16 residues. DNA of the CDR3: TGTGCCAGCTTGGGCCCCCTAGCGGGTGGTACAGATACGCAGTATTTT. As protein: CASLGPLAGGTDTQYF.

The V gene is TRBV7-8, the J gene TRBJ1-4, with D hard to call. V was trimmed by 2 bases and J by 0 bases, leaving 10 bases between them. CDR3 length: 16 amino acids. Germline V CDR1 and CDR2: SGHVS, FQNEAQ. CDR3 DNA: TGTGCCAGCAGCTTAAATCCCAGTGCAACTAATGAAAAACTGTTTTTT. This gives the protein CASSLNPSATNEKLFF.

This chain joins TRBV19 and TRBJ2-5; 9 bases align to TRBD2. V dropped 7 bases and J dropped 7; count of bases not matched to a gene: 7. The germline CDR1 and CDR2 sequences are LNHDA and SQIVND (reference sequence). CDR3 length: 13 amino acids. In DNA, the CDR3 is TGTGCCAGTACTAGCGGGGAACTTGGGACCCAGTACTTC. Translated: CASTSGELGTQYF.

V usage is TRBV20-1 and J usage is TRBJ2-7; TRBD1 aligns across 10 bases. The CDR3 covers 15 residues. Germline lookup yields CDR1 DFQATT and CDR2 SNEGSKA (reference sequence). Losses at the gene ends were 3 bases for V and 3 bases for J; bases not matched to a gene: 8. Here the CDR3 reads CSASNTGTGDYEQYF. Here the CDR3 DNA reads TGCAGTGCTAGTAATACCGGGACAGGGGACTACGAGCAGTACTTC.